The 3 T cell receptor beta chains below all came from one sample that was sequenced in a study of cytotoxic CD8 clonotypes in ibrutinib-treated CLL. Data came from immunoSEQ multiplex PCR; TCRdb stores just in-frame clones and leaves some out. The data contain tens of thousands of clones, approximately 62% of them singletons. The source material was PBMCs, sampled after 12 months of ibrutinib treatment. These receptors were taken from a human donor with chronic lymphocytic leukemia.

The rearrangement joins TRBV6-1 to TRBJ1-1; D uncertain. This CDR3 has 11 amino acids. V dropped 6 bases and J dropped 5 bases, with 7 bases sitting between them. Germline assignment: CDR1 MNHNS and CDR2 SASEGT. The CDR3 is CASSGRTEAFF. Here the CDR3 DNA reads TGTGCCAGCAGCGGAAGGACTGAAGCTTTCTTT.

On this clone itself: The junction shows a germline mismatch at one end, possibly a read error. The CDR3 coding sequence is TGTGCCAGCAGTTACCACGGACAGGGGAATGGCTACACCTTC. Its translation is CASSYHGQGNGYTF. V usage is TRBV10-3 and J usage is TRBJ1-2, with TRBD1 identical over 9 bases. The CDR3 totals 14 residues. The germline V gene has CDR1 ENHRY and CDR2 SYGVKD.

This chain connects TRBV27 to TRBJ2-2, with 7 nucleotides matching TRBD2. CDR3 length equals 14 residues. The V gene end was trimmed by 6 bases and the J gene end by 1 base; junction bases not matched to a gene: 2. The germline CDR1 and CDR2 sequences are MNHEY and SMNVEV (reference sequence). CDR3 nucleotide sequence: TGTGCCAGCAGGCCTAGCGGGAACACCGGGGAGCTGTTTTTT. Protein product: CASRPSGNTGELFF.